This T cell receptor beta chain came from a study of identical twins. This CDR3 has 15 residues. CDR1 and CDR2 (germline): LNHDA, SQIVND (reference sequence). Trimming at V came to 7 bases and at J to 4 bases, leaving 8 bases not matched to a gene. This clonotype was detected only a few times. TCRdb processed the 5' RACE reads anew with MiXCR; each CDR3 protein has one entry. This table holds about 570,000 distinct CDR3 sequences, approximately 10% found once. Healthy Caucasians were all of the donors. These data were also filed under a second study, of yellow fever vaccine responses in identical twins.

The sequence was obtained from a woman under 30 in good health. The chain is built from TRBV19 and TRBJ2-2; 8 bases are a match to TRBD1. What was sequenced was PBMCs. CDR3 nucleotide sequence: TGTGCCAGTAAGGGACAGGAGAAGGGCACCGGGGAGCTGTTTTTT. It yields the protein CASKGQEKGTGELFF.